These 31 T cell receptor beta chains were sequenced from one sample in a study of cytomegalovirus exposure and HLA in healthy donors (dated by TCRdb to about 2017). Library prep was done by the immunoSEQ multiplex PCR assay. For the multiplex PCR, a mixture combining 60 forward primers for TCR Vbeta segments and 13 reverse primers for TCR Jbeta segments was used. TCRdb obtained this table from immuneACCESS and retained in-frame rearrangements with V and J assigned. These tables miss some clones; where compared with another copy, unresolved V genes account for less than half of the shortfall, and the remainder is unexplained. The sample contains about 110,000 clones, 79% of them found a single time. The top ten clones comprise around 3% of the sample. The specimen sequenced was PBMCs. The receptors were gathered from a woman under 30 in good health and CMV-seropositive.

The V gene is TRBV30, the J gene TRBJ2-2; 11 bases are a match to TRBD1. Germline loops: CDR1 GTSNPN, CDR2 SVGIG (reference sequence). V was pared by 5 bases and J by 6 bases, with 17 bases of the junction left unmatched. The CDR3 runs 18 residues. The DNA of the CDR3 is TGTGCCTGGTGTACCTCGGGACAGGGGGTTTGTTTAGCCGGGGAGCTGTTTTTT. The encoded protein is CAWCTSGQGVCLAGELFF.

The chain links TRBV9 to TRBJ2-7; D perhaps matches TRBD1 (5 bases). V lost 7 bases, J lost 1 base, and 9 bases lay in between. Looked up from germline, CDR1 is SGDLS and CDR2 is YYNGEE. This CDR3 is built from 12 residues. The CDR3 nucleotides are TGTGCCAGCCCCGCAGGGTCCTACGAGCAGTACTTC. Protein: CASPAGSYEQYF.

This clone came up a few times. The rearrangement uses TRBV5-6 and TRBJ1-1; D is ambiguous. V gave up 3 bases and J gave up 8 bases, with 11 bases separating them. This CDR3 contains 12 residues. Germline CDR1 is SGHDT and CDR2 is YYEEEE. CDR3 in DNA: TGTGCCAGCAGCTGGCGAACGACAGAAGCTTTCTTT. This sequence encodes CASSWRTTEAFF. The full variable domain, completed using reference TRBV5-6 and TRBJ1-1, is DAGVTQSPTHLIKTRGQQVTLRCSPKSGHDTVSWYQQALGQGPQFIFQYYEEEERQRGNFPDRFSGHQFPNYSSELNVNALLLGDSALYLCASSWRTTEAFFGQGTRLTVV.

J is TRBJ1-4 and V is TRBV28; the match to TRBD1 covers 8 bases. Germline values: CDR1 MDHEN, CDR2 SYDVKM. V was pared by 3 bases and J by 7 bases, with 4 bases of the junction left unmatched. The CDR3 has 14 amino acids. CDR3 protein: CASSLRQGAEKLFF. CDR3 nucleotides: TGTGCCAGCAGTTTGCGGCAGGGGGCTGAAAAACTGTTTTTT.

This rearrangement joins TRBV5-8 to TRBJ2-7, with D maybe TRBD1 (6 bases). CDR3 length: 16 residues. Trimming cost V 4 bases and J 6 bases, with 23 bases left between them. The V gene's germline CDR1 is SGHTS and CDR2 YDEGEE. The CDR3 region has the DNA TGTGCCAGCAGCCGAAGTGTCAGGGGTGGTAAGCGCGAGCAGTACTTC. As protein: CASSRSVRGGKREQYF.

V is TRBV6-6 and J is TRBJ1-1; D is unclear. The V and J ends lost 0 bases and 0 bases respectively, with 8 bases between them. CDR1 MNHNY and CDR2 SVGAGI come from the germline V gene (reference sequence). The CDR3 runs 15 residues. DNA for the CDR3: TGTGCCAGCAGTTACTCCGGGGAAATGAACACTGAAGCTTTCTTT. Translation: CASSYSGEMNTEAFF.

This chain joins TRBV2 and TRBJ1-1; D gene ambiguous. Trimming took off 0 bases at V and 1 base at J, with 6 bases between the two ends. The CDR3 has 14 amino acids. Germline V gene sequence: CDR1 SNHLY, CDR2 FYNNEI. This chain's CDR3 is CASSEAQKNTEAFF. DNA for the CDR3: TGTGCCAGCAGTGAAGCCCAAAAGAACACTGAAGCTTTCTTT.

V gene TRBV4-1 combines with J gene TRBJ1-1; no clear D. Trimming removed 0 bases from V and 3 bases from J, with 8 bases in between. The CDR3 extends over 14 amino acids. Germline CDR1 is MGHRA and CDR2 is YSYEKL. The CDR3 bases are TGCGCCAGCAGCCAAGAAGAGACACACACTGAAGCTTTCTTT. Translating it yields CASSQEETHTEAFF.

This sequence joins TRBV6-1 and TRBJ2-1, with unresolved D. Per germline, CDR1 MNHNS and CDR2 SASEGT. This CDR3 contains 15 residues. Deletions cut 7 bases from V and 3 bases from J, with 16 bases between. CDR3 DNA sequence: TGTGCCAGCACCCTGGCCCTCCCAAGCTACAATGAGCAGTTCTTC. Protein: CASTLALPSYNEQFF.

This clone was observed a handful of times. The junction departs from germline at one end; a sequencing error may be responsible. The rearrangement uses TRBV10-3 and TRBJ2-7; possible D gene TRBD2, 5 bases. Germline CDR1 ENHRY, CDR2 SYGVKD. The CDR3 covers 13 residues. The chain's CDR3 is CASSYPEEGEQYF. For the CDR3, the DNA is TGTGCCAGCAGTTACCCGGAAGAGGGCGAGCAGTACTTC.

The CDR3 region is CASSLLLAGGPYEQYF. In nucleotides, the CDR3 is TGTGCCAGCAGTTTATTACTAGCGGGAGGGCCCTACGAGCAGTACTTC. The rearrangement uses TRBV27 and TRBJ2-7, with 13 bases matching TRBD2. The CDR3 covers 16 residues. Germline-derived CDR1 and CDR2 are MNHEY and SMNVEV (reference sequence). After removal of 1 base from V and 2 bases from J, the junction contained 2 bases not matched to a gene.

This rearrangement joins TRBV29-1 to TRBJ1-3; D gene uncertain. V was cut by 4 bases and J by 2 bases, with 9 bases left in between. This CDR3 contains 13 residues. In germline, CDR1 is SQVTM, CDR2 ANQGSEA. The CDR3 nucleotides read TGCAGCGTTGGCGGGTCTACTGGAAACACCATATATTTT. Its translation is CSVGGSTGNTIYF.

This clone was observed a single time. J is TRBJ2-7 and V is TRBV2; no clear D gene. V was clipped by 6 bases and J by 3 bases, with 9 bases between them. Germline V lookup: CDR1 SNHLY, CDR2 FYNNEI. This CDR3 spans 12 amino acids. CDR3 loop: CASSYYSYEQYF. The CDR3 nucleotides read TGTGCCAGCAGCTATTACAGCTACGAGCAGTACTTC.

CDR3 amino acids: CASSEQDREGEQYF. The CDR3 DNA reads TGTGCCAGCAGTGAACAGGACAGGGAAGGCGAGCAGTACTTC. V and J are TRBV6-1 and TRBJ2-7; TRBD1 matches 8 bases. The V gene end was trimmed by 2 bases and the J gene end by 6 bases; junction bases not matched to a gene: 6. The CDR3 covers 14 residues. Per germline, CDR1 MNHNS and CDR2 SASEGT.

The CDR3: CASSENAMNTEAFF. CDR3 sequence (DNA): TGTGCCAGCAGTGAAAACGCTATGAACACTGAAGCTTTCTTT. The chain couples TRBV6-1 to TRBJ1-1; no firm D call. The CDR3 is 14 amino acids. V lost 2 bases and J 0 bases, leaving 7 bases between the germline ends. Germline V gene sequence: CDR1 MNHNS, CDR2 SASEGT.

J is TRBJ1-2 and V is TRBV2, with unresolved D. Germline CDR1 and CDR2: SNHLY and FYNNEI. V was trimmed by 1 base and J by 7 bases, leaving 13 bases between them. This CDR3 region has 14 residues. The CDR3 loop reads CASSEVGRGVGYTF. CDR3 DNA sequence: TGTGCCAGCAGTGAAGTTGGTCGGGGAGTTGGCTACACCTTC.

This clone came up once. The J gene is TRBJ2-5, the V gene TRBV2; TRBD1 is a possible D gene (6 bases). The CDR3 is 13 residues long. CDR1 is SNHLY and CDR2 is FYNNEI in the germline V gene. Trimming cost V 6 bases and J 7 bases, with 15 bases left between them. The CDR3 reads CASRNRVQGTQYF. In DNA, the CDR3 is TGTGCCAGCAGGAACAGGGTACAGGGGACCCAGTACTTC.

The gene calls are TRBV5-1 and TRBJ2-1, with 15 bases fitting TRBD2. V lost 4 bases to trimming and J lost 4 bases; unmatched junction nucleotides: 12. The CDR3 length is 19 residues. Per the germline V gene, CDR1 is SGHRS and CDR2 is YFSETQ. The CDR3 protein is CASSPGLAGGGVSYNEQFF. The DNA for the CDR3 is TGCGCCAGCAGCCCCGGACTAGCGGGAGGGGGAGTAAGTTACAATGAGCAGTTCTTC.

The chain is built from TRBV30 and TRBJ1-5; D possibly corresponds to TRBD1 (5 bases). Germline values: CDR1 GTSNPN, CDR2 SVGIG (reference sequence). The CDR3 is made up of 13 amino acids. V gave up 3 bases and J gave up 1 base, with 7 bases separating them. CDR3 nucleotides: TGTGCCTGGAGCAGACAGAGCAATCAGCCCCAGCATTTT. This encodes CAWSRQSNQPQHF.

The chain carries TRBV28 and TRBJ1-5, with a tentative D call TRBD1 (5 bases). This CDR3 region has 13 residues. Germline assignment: CDR1 MDHEN and CDR2 SYDVKM. V was clipped by 5 bases and J by 8 bases, with 13 bases between them. CDR3 residues: CASSTPGGEPQHF. As DNA, the CDR3 is TGTGCCAGCAGTACCCCCGGGGGAGAGCCCCAGCATTTT.

The chain recombines TRBV4-1 with TRBJ2-3, with 11 positions matching TRBD2. From germline, CDR1 is MGHRA and CDR2 YSYEKL. The CDR3 is 18 residues long. With V trimmed by 0 bases and J by 5 bases, 10 bases remained unmatched. CDR3 nucleotides: TGCGCCAGCAGCCAAGATTCCCAAGGACTAGCGGGCGGAGATACGCAGTATTTT. It encodes CASSQDSQGLAGGDTQYF.

The rearrangement links TRBV5-1 to TRBJ1-4; no firm D call. The V end was cut by 0 bases, the J end by 3 bases, with 9 bases between. The CDR3 spans 15 residues. Germline V gene lookup returns CDR1 SGHRS and CDR2 YFSETQ. CDR3 DNA: TGCGCCAGCAGCTTGGGTTTGGCATCTAATGAAAAACTGTTTTTT. Protein: CASSLGLASNEKLFF.

The V call is TRBV9, the J call TRBJ1-3; D not resolved. V was shortened by 1 base and J by 4 bases, with 15 bases between the two germline ends. Germline V lookup: CDR1 SGDLS, CDR2 YYNGEE. The CDR3 runs to 16 residues. CDR3 coding DNA: TGTGCCAGCAGCGTATCCCTGGAGAGGGCCGGAAACACCATATATTTT. This codes for CASSVSLERAGNTIYF.

The chain employs TRBV30 and TRBJ1-1; perhaps TRBD1 as D (6 bases). Trimming removed 3 bases from V and 1 base from J, with 15 bases in between. CDR3 size: 15 residues. Germline V CDR1 and CDR2: GTSNPN, SVGIG (reference sequence). The CDR3 nucleotides read TGTGCCTGGAGGCCGTTGGGACAAGAGAACACTGAAGCTTTCTTT. This translates into CAWRPLGQENTEAFF.

The genes are TRBV28 and TRBJ2-7, with 8 bases fitting TRBD2. This CDR3 region has 13 residues. Unmatched junction bases numbered 8, after V lost 10 bases and J lost 3 bases. The germline CDR1 and CDR2 sequences are MDHEN and SYDVKM. The CDR3 coding sequence is TGTGCCACCCGTCAAAGCGGGAGCTACGAGCAGTACTTC. Translation: CATRQSGSYEQYF. Full variable domain (outside the CDR3, taken from reference TRBV28 and TRBJ2-7): DVKVTQSSRYLVKRTGEKVFLECVQDMDHENMFWYRQDPGLGLRLIYFSYDVKMKEKGDIPEGYSVSREKKERFSLILESASTNQTSMYLCATRQSGSYEQYFGPGTRLTVT.

CDR3: CASSPGDRGDGNTIYF. The CDR3 DNA follows: TGCGCCAGCAGCCCCGGTGACAGGGGCGATGGAAACACCATATATTTT. This chain connects TRBV5-1 to TRBJ1-3; TRBD1 matches 8 bases. Germline values: CDR1 SGHRS, CDR2 YFSETQ. V trimming: 4 bases; J trimming: 3 bases; junction bases outside the gene matches: 9. This CDR3 has 16 residues.

Details on this clone: A read error may account for a junction end that differs from germline. The same CDR3 arises from other DNA sequences in this sample as well. This chain links TRBV7-2 with TRBJ1-5; D is uncertain. The CDR3 is 16 amino acids. Germline CDR1 reads SGHTA; CDR2 reads FQGNSA. CDR3 sequence reads: CASSLDAGIGNQPQHF. CDR3 sequence (DNA): TGCGCCAGCAGCTTAGACGCGGGAATCGGCAATCAGCCCCAGCATTTT.

The genes are TRBV5-1 and TRBJ2-5; D may be TRBD2 (5 bases). This CDR3 has 15 amino acids. The ends were cut back, 4 bases at V and 7 bases at J, with 20 bases in the middle. Germline V gives CDR1 SGHRS, CDR2 YFSETQ. CDR3 in amino acids: CASSQWTGIKLTQYF. CDR3 bases: TGCGCCAGCAGCCAATGGACGGGGATCAAGCTGACCCAGTACTTC.

This chain connects TRBV5-4 to TRBJ1-1; no reliable D call. V was trimmed by 2 bases and J by 4 bases, leaving 9 bases between them. CDR3 size: 13 residues. Germline V CDR1 and CDR2: SGHNT, YYREEE (reference sequence). The CDR3 sequence is CASSFPGSTEAFF. In nucleotides, the CDR3 is TGTGCCAGCAGCTTCCCGGGGAGCACTGAAGCTTTCTTT.

This clone is a singleton in its sample. V and J are TRBV19 and TRBJ1-5, with a tentative D call TRBD1 (6 bases). V shed 4 bases and J shed 6 bases, with 16 bases lying between them. Germline lookup yields CDR1 LNHDA and CDR2 SQIVND (reference sequence). CDR3 length: 15 residues. In nucleotides, the CDR3 is TGTGCCAGTAGTAAACTCTACAGGGAAGGTCAGCCCCAGCATTTT. Its translation is CASSKLYREGQPQHF.

This sequence joins TRBV10-2 and TRBJ1-5; D remains unclear. Trimming took off 3 bases at V and 5 bases at J, with 5 bases between the two ends. The CDR3 consists of 12 residues. The germline V gene has CDR1 WSHSY and CDR2 SAAADI. CDR3 nucleotide sequence: TGCGCCAGCAGTGATCGGGATCAGCCCCAGCATTTT. Its protein product is CASSDRDQPQHF.